Given below is one TCR beta chain in context. Antigen unknown. These data belong to a study of vaccination and CD4 T cells after COVID-19. Study-wide context: Every participant had a vaccine, which was either BNT162b2 or mRNA-1273, given in two doses. Collection of post-vaccine samples followed dose two by a median around 70 days, spanning a range of 14 to 241.

V was cut by 3 bases and J by 3 bases, with 16 bases left in between. This CDR3 is 16 amino acids long. Germline values: CDR1 KGHDR, CDR2 SFDVKD. Scientists ran DNA taken from cultured CD4+ T cells through the Oncomine TCR Beta short-read assay for sequencing. TCRdb itself ran the PCR reads through MiXCR, one entry per CDR3 protein. Of approximately 20,000 distinct CDR3 sequences in the sample, about three quarters are singletons; the top ten hold roughly 17%. Whole-study findings and limits: Median reactive clonotypes, those recognizing SARS-CoV-2, rose from about 22 to 38, not significantly.

Treatment: approximately nine-day PBMC culture with coronavirus spike peptide pools or control peptides (ViraFEST assay). Following expansion of antigen-specific T cells with peptide pools, ViraFEST then sequenced TCRs. The sequenced sample was CD4+ T cells from blood, cultured in vitro, obtained after SARS-CoV-2 vaccination. This receptor was identified in a human donor who received a COVID-19 vaccine. The chain has TRBV24-1 and TRBJ2-5; the D gene could be TRBD1 or TRBD2 (6 bases each). The CDR3 DNA reads as TGTGCCACCAGTGATGGGGGGCTAGCTGGGAAAGAGACCCAGTACTTC. It codes for CATSDGGLAGKETQYF.